This entry features one T cell receptor beta chain sequence. No antigen is known for it. This record comes from a study of cytomegalovirus exposure and HLA in healthy donors. Study summary: Tens of millions of unique TCRs from HLA-typed donors made up an early data release. Study-wide results and limits: TCR beta chain V- and J-gene trimming was linked, in a later analysis, to a missense variant in DCLRE1C. Serostatus for CMV was the only available immune exposure information.

13 Jbeta primers and 60 Vbeta primers were used for the PCR. Assay: immunoSEQ multiplex PCR; the TCRdb copy retains only in-frame clones and omits some. The table includes over 100,000 clones, roughly 68% detected once. The V end lost 1 base, the J end lost 0 bases, and 21 bases lay between the germline ends. This CDR3 comprises 19 residues. CDR1 and CDR2 from the germline V gene are SGHTA and FQGNSA. The chain links TRBV7-2 to TRBJ1-1; the D gene is possibly TRBD1 (5 bases). The sequence was collected from a man younger than 40 in good health and CMV-seropositive. Sequenced input: PBMCs. CDR3 in DNA: TGTGCCAGCAGCTTAGAAGCCGGTAGGGCAGGGATATTGAACACTGAAGCTTTCTTT. Protein sequence: CASSLEAGRAGILNTEAFF.